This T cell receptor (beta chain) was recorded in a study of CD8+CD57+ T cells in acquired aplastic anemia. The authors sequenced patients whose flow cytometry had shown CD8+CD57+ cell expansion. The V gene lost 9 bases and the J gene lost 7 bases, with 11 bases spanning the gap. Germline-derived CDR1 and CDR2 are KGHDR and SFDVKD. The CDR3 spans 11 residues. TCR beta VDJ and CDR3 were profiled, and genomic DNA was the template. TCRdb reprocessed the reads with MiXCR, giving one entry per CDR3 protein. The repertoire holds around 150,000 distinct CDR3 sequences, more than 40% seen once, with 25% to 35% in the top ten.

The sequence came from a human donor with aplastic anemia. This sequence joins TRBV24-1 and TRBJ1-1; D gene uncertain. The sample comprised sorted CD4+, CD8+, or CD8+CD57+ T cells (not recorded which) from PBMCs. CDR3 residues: CATAGKSEAFF. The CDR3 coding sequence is TGTGCCACCGCGGGGAAGAGTGAAGCTTTCTTT.